The 13 T cell receptor beta chains reported below all come from one sample, sequenced in a study of blood T cell repertoires in COVID-19. Sequencing was performed with immunoSEQ multiplex PCR; in TCRdb, only in-frame clones are kept and a portion is missing. The table has 270,000 or so clones, 80% to 90% seen once. The sequenced sample consisted of peripheral blood. The receptors originated from a man aged 35 to 55 with acute or convalescent COVID-19.

This chain uses TRBV12-3 or TRBV12-4 with TRBJ1-1; a weak D match, TRBD1 (5 bases). With 5 bases removed from V and 1 base from J, the gap between germline ends came to 5 bases. The CDR3 extends over 12 amino acids. The CDR3 region is CASSQGNTEAFF. The CDR3 nucleotides read TGTGCCAGCAGTCAGGGGAACACTGAAGCTTTCTTT.

The chain couples TRBV19 to TRBJ2-3, with 15 nucleotides matching TRBD2. V trimming: 4 bases; J trimming: 1 base; junction bases outside the gene matches: 9. The CDR3 length is 19 residues. Germline CDR1 is LNHDA and CDR2 is SQIVND (reference sequence). In nucleotides, the CDR3 is TGTGCCAGTAGTAAGGGACTAGCGGGGGGCCTCTTTCGCACAGATACGCAGTATTTT. This codes for CASSKGLAGGLFRTDTQYF.

Concerning this clone itself: Its ends do not fully match the called genes, so a read error is possible. V is TRBV6-5 and J is TRBJ1-1; no firm D call. This CDR3 is 14 amino acids long. Germline V gives CDR1 MNHEY, CDR2 SVGAGI. The CDR3 loop is CASSDSYEDTEAFF. The CDR3 DNA reads TGTGCCAGCAGTGACTCTTACGAGGACACTGAAGCTTTCTTT.

The rearrangement links TRBV5-1 to TRBJ1-3; maybe TRBD1 (5 bases). The CDR3 sequence is 16 residues long. Germline assignment: CDR1 SGHRS and CDR2 YFSETQ. The V end lost 0 bases, the J end lost 0 bases, and 10 bases lay between the germline ends. CDR3 sequence reads: CASSLEGLFSGNTIYF. The CDR3 DNA sequence: TGCGCCAGCAGCTTGGAGGGGCTATTCTCTGGAAACACCATATATTTT.

This clone occurred a few times. The chain joins TRBV5-5 to TRBJ2-7, with 11 bases fitting TRBD1. CDR3 length: 14 amino acids. Germline V gene data show CDR1 as SGHKS and CDR2 as YYEKEE (reference sequence). Trimming at V came to 4 bases and at J to 4 bases, leaving 4 bases not matched to a gene. The CDR3 DNA is TGTGCCAGCAGCGCCGGACAGGGGGCTTACGAGCAGTACTTC. The encoded protein is CASSAGQGAYEQYF.

The V call is TRBV12-2, the J call TRBJ2-1; the table's D gene call, TRBD2, was not cross checked with the DNA. TRBV12-2 is a recognized pseudogene. The CDR3 covers 18 residues. DNA for the CDR3: TGTGCAAGTCGCTTAGCGAATCGGACTAGCGGGGGGTACAATGAGCAGTTCTTC. This sequence encodes CASRLANRTSGGYNEQFF.

The chain is built from TRBV6-5 and TRBJ2-3, with D perhaps matching TRBD2 (6 bases). The CDR3 is 15 residues long. The V gene lost 6 bases and the J gene lost 7 bases, with 20 bases spanning the gap. CDR1 is MNHEY, CDR2 SVGAGI, per germline. CDR3 DNA: TGTGCCAGCAGCCCAACCGCCCGGGACTCAAATACGCAGTATTTT. Amino acid sequence: CASSPTARDSNTQYF.

The rearrangement joins TRBV11-2 to TRBJ2-1; D is perhaps TRBD1 (6 bases). CDR1 is SGHAT and CDR2 is FQNNGV in the germline V gene. The CDR3 sequence is 17 residues long. V lost 7 bases and J lost 12, with 31 bases in between. The CDR3 DNA is TGTGCCAGCAACCTGGACAGTCCTCCTGTGCTTCGATTTGGGCAGTTCTTC. Protein: CASNLDSPPVLRFGQFF. Based on the CDR3 plus reference TRBV11-2 and TRBJ2-1, the full variable domain is EAGVAQSPRYKIIEKRQSVAFWCNPISGHATLYWYQQILGQGPKLLIQFQNNGVVDDSQLPKDRFSAERLKGVDSTLKIQPAKLEDSAVYLCASNLDSPPVLRFGQFFGPGTRLTVL.

The chain recombines TRBV18 with TRBJ2-7, with 7 bases fitting TRBD2. Germline lookup yields CDR1 KGHSH and CDR2 LQKENI. Trimming at V came to 6 bases and at J to 2 bases, leaving 7 bases not matched to a gene. CDR3 length equals 14 residues. CDR3 in amino acids: CASSQPGGTYEQYF. The CDR3 DNA follows: TGTGCCAGCTCCCAGCCCGGGGGGACCTACGAGCAGTACTTC.

The rearrangement joins TRBV5-6 to TRBJ2-7; possible D gene TRBD1, 6 bases. CDR1 and CDR2 (germline): SGHDT, YYEEEE. The CDR3 sequence is 15 residues long. V dropped 0 bases and J dropped 4 bases, with 14 bases sitting between them. This CDR3 is CASSLVPGVLYEQYF. In DNA, the CDR3 is TGTGCCAGCAGCTTGGTGCCAGGGGTGTTGTACGAGCAGTACTTC.

This sequence joins TRBV3-1 (or the pseudogene TRBV3-2) and TRBJ1-2; D gene unclear. The CDR3 extends over 14 amino acids. CDR1 is LGHDT, CDR2 YNNKEL, per germline (reference sequence). The V and J ends lost 0 bases and 2 bases respectively, with 7 bases between them. The CDR3 DNA follows: TGTGCCAGCAGCCAAGAACCCGCGAACTATGGCTACACCTTC. This encodes CASSQEPANYGYTF.

The V and J genes are TRBV29-1 and TRBJ2-7; D perhaps matches TRBD2 (6 bases). From germline, CDR1 is SQVTM and CDR2 ANQGSEA. The CDR3 sequence is 11 residues long. Trimming cost V 0 bases and J 7 bases, with 7 bases left between them. The CDR3 region has the DNA TGCAGCGTTGAAGAGGCGGGAGAGCAGTACTTC. Its translation is CSVEEAGEQYF.

The V and J genes are TRBV6-6 and TRBJ2-3; no clear D. The CDR3 has 12 amino acids. Germline V lookup: CDR1 MNHNY, CDR2 SVGAGI (reference sequence). Trimming stripped 2 bases from V and 4 bases from J, with 4 bases between. The CDR3 nucleotides are TGTGCCAGCAGTTACGTCGCAGATACGCAGTATTTT. It yields the protein CASSYVADTQYF.